Reported below is one T cell receptor beta chain. Its antigen remains undetermined. No base quality values were provided; no much bigger clone lies one nucleotide off. The entire isolated RNA was reverse transcribed using the High Capacity cDNA Reverse Transcription Kit, and thus expressed TCRB transcripts were sequenced. Naive, central memory and regulatory T cell samples underwent deep immunoSEQ sequencing, averaging about 3.3 million total reads per sample. Sorted cells were lysed in RLT buffer, and RNA was extracted using DNase-treated RNeasy Micro or Mini kits according to cell number. Each cell subset was processed on its own to prevent cross-contamination, while patient and healthy donor samples were processed together. Using the immunoSEQ multiplex PCR, TCRB sequences were amplified from cDNA into 87-bp fragments spanning the CDR3 region. The amplicons were sequenced using the Illumina HiSeq platform. The authors' analysis ran thus. Synthetic template baselines were used to correct PCR bias computationally, reads within Hamming distance 2 were collapsed, and singletons that could not be merged were discarded. By aligning reads against IMGT, V, D and J genes, CDR3 length, and insertions or deletions at six rearrangement sites were assigned. Within each subset, clonotype counts were normalized to sorted cell number, after which true diversity and Gini coefficients were computed with the tcR R package. The overlap coefficient, calculated on TCRB nucleotide sequences, was used to quantify repertoire sharing. Out-of-frame TCRB sequences from naive cells were analyzed to stand in for the pre-selection repertoire. TCRdb holds this immuneACCESS table with in-frame rearrangements only. Some clones are missing; in checked studies, unresolved V genes explain under half, and the rest has no known cause. That table is the source of V, J and clone size, and D and trimming were worked out from the DNA. Present in this sample are 640,000 or so clones, about an eighth of which were seen just once. Approximately 0.042% of the sample is held by the ten biggest clonotypes.

Each donor gave one peripheral blood draw, about 110 mL on average, collected into heparinised tubes. Using a panel that included CD45RO, CCR7, CD25, CD127, CD95 and CD27, naive, central memory, regulatory and stem cell-like memory CD4+ T cells were sorted on a BD FACSAria II. Every sorted population had a purity above 95%. PBMCs were separated immediately by Lymphoprep density gradient centrifugation and were stained directly, without being cultured. To minimize batch effects, samples were stained and sorted in pairs, one healthy donor with one patient per experiment. The record originates from a study of beta chain features in type 1 diabetes (dated by TCRdb to 2017 to 2018). For the study in its entirety: Mean age, gender distribution, total cell number and subset yield did not differ between patients and healthy donors. A total of approximately 110,000,000 sorted cells were examined across all samples, and a strong correlation was observed between cell number per subset and RNA yield. In the study, recently diagnosed type 1 diabetes patients and matched healthy donors were compared on the TCRB repertoires of their sorted circulating CD4+ T cell subsets. Regulatory and stem cell-like memory subsets were obtained from only 8 patients and roughly 8 healthy donors, while naive and central memory subsets were obtained from all 30 or so donors. The paper as a whole reports these results and caveats: At VDJ recombination sites, patients with type 1 diabetes made fewer insertions and deleted more nucleotides, a pattern implying thymic rearrangement abnormalities. Sequencing cDNA rather than genomic DNA could over-represent highly expressing activated cells, although activation and CD3 levels did not differ between groups. HLA sub-analyses involved small numbers of individuals, so any influence of HLA type on TCRB rearrangement remained unresolved. The naive, central memory and regulatory TCRB repertoires appeared to resemble one another more closely among patients than among healthy donors. Shorter templates might have been favored by PCR, but patient and control samples were amplified and corrected together, so both groups would have been affected equally by any skew. Type 1 diabetes patients showed a moderate but significant shortening of TCRB CDR3 length in all four CD4+ subsets.

Sequences SGHRS (CDR1) and YFSETQ (CDR2) are obtained from the germline V gene. The CDR3 runs 13 residues from the cysteine to the phenylalanine. Only the CDR3 part of the read is kept: 39 bases, read in frame from the first base. V was cut back by 6 bases and J by 5 bases, leaving a gap of 15 bases between them. The chain is encoded by TRBV5-1 joined to TRBJ2-7, with the D call perhaps TRBD1 or TRBD2, as 5 bases match in each case. This clonotype originated in a man aged 18 to 30 with type 1 diabetes. Sequencing was performed on naive CD4+ T cells from blood. The cell subset or site tag for this specimen amounts to: true naive CD4+ T cells. CDR3 loop: CASIGAQKNEQYF. The DNA is as follows: TGCGCCAGCATCGGGGCGCAGAAGAACGAGCAGTACTTC.